This entry features one T cell receptor beta chain sequence. There are no base qualities to consult, and no much larger clone falls within one base. This specimen's time point label, per the study, means: acute infectious mononucleosis, at clinical presentation within 2 weeks of symptom onset (visit 1). Over primary infection, the study followed CD8 T cell responses to two immunodominant EBV epitopes: BRLF1 109 (YVL-BR) and BMLF1 280 (GLC-BM). A positive serum heterophile antibody test and EBV viral capsid antigen-specific IgM indicated primary EBV infection. Total CD8 T cells were first enriched from PBMCs by magnetic positive selection (MACS). A FACSAria III was used to sort live CD3+ CD8+ tetramer+ cells to a purity above 90%. A PE-conjugated tetramer loaded with the BRLF1 109-117 peptide was used to sort the cells. Directly ex vivo after tetramer sorting, the TCR repertoires of EBV epitope-specific CD8 T cells were deep-sequenced at acute infection and at convalescence. The donors were a few individuals between about 18 and 30 years old who had clinical acute infectious mononucleosis and laboratory evidence of primary EBV infection. Heparinized peripheral blood was collected once when donors presented clinically with mononucleosis symptoms and a second time roughly 6 months afterward. Ficoll-Paque density gradient centrifugation was used to isolate PBMCs.

Total RNA from at least 8,000 sorted tetramer+ CD8 T cells was reverse transcribed into cDNA for TCR profiling. CDR3 regions were PCR-amplified with primers annealing to V and J regions, and unique molecular identifiers were added to track templates. TCRalpha and TCRbeta chains were profiled using the immunoSEQ platform, including its sequencing and error-correction standards. On the authors' methods: Clonal copy numbers were corrected for sequencing and PCR errors, and IMGT conventions were followed to define CDR3s. Analysis was restricted to productive rearrangements and was performed with immunoSEQ Analyzer versions 2.0 and 3.0, and gene-pairing frequencies were further processed in Microsoft Excel. V-J pairings were visualized as Circos plots, and CDR3 motifs were found with MEME plus a custom motifSearch program. The OLGA algorithm was used to calculate the probability of generation of TCR sequences. Clonotypes seen at both visits were called persistent; those seen only acutely were nonpersistent; those seen only at convalescence were de novo. Any amino acid clonotype used by more than one donor was defined as a public TCR. TCRdb holds this immuneACCESS table with in-frame rearrangements only. Some clones are missing; in checked studies, unresolved V genes explain under half, and the rest has no known cause. That table is the source of V, J and clone size, and D and trimming were worked out from the DNA. This sample holds some 6,600 clones; 25% to 30% were observed only once. Jointly, the top ten make up 28% of the sample.

This sample was taken from a study of blood T cell repertoires in acute mononucleosis (dated by TCRdb to 2019 to 2021). A note on the overall study: To capture the primary response, acute-phase samples were obtained within 2 weeks of when symptoms began. During acute infection, mean YVL-BR-specific and GLC-BM-specific cells made up about 2% and 1% of blood CD8 T cells. Mean blood EBV load was about 3.9 log10 genome copies per million B cells during acute infection and less than 3 at convalescence. The paper as a whole reports these results and caveats: Only around 10% of unique acute clonotypes persisted into convalescence, yet these made up most of the response; new diverse de novo clonotypes seemingly replaced the rest. The low acute-to-convalescent clonotype overlap might be partly explained by sampling error, because only a fraction of each donor's blood was analyzed. For BRLF1 (YVL-BR), TCRalpha CDR3 motifs played a dominant role and TCRbeta a minimal role in TCR repertoire selection. The cohort comprised only a few donors, so group averages rested on very few individuals.

Measured from the cysteine to the phenylalanine, the CDR3 is 16 residues long. This entry keeps only the CDR3 DNA: 48 bases, framed from base 1. The germline V gene (reference sequence) yields SGHNT for CDR1 and YYREEE for CDR2. The germline V end is reduced by 0 bases and the J end by 4 bases; junction bases left unmatched: 4. Recombination connected TRBV5-4 to TRBJ1-3; 10 bases in the middle match TRBD1. The source of this sequence is a woman in her late teens or twenties with infectious mononucleosis caused by EBV. The specimen was EBV YVL epitope tetramer+ CD8+ T cells sorted from PBMCs, collected during acute infectious mononucleosis. The cell subset or site label of this sample denotes: CD8 T cells binding a tetramer with EBV BRLF1 109-117 peptide (YVL-BR). The sequence in DNA is TGTGCCAGCAGCTTGGATTTGGGACAGGGGGGAAACACCATATATTTT. This gives the protein CASSLDLGQGGNTIYF.